The rows below give T cell receptor beta chains drawn from one sample of a study of T cell repertoires in cytomegalovirus infection. TCRdb itself ran the reads through MiXCR, one entry per CDR3 protein. The sample lists about 530,000 distinct CDR3 sequences, about a quarter seen once, with less than 15% in the top ten. The source material was PBMCs. Receptor source: a human donor in good health (CMV status not recorded). Some clones in this sample may be carry-over from other donors' samples. Both conserved end residues are part of each CDR3. A D gene is named only where the DNA matches it firmly. Part of the rows lack a size; the others show once, few, many or a class for expanded clones.

TRBV7-9	.	TRBJ2-7	.	TGTGCCAGCAGACAACACGGCTCTGTAGACGAGCAGTACTTC	CASRQHGSVDEQYF
TRBV27	few	TRBJ1-1	TRBD1	TGTGCCAGCAGTTATGCAGGGGGGCTTGAAGCTTTCTTT	CASSYAGGLEAFF
TRBV7-2	few	TRBJ1-2	TRBD1	TGTGCCAGCAGCTTAGAGGGGGCAGGCTATGGCTACACCTTC	CASSLEGAGYGYTF
TRBV7-2	.	TRBJ2-2	.	TGTGCCAGCAGCTCCTCCCCCCTAGGGGTGGGAACGACCGGGGAGCTGTTTTTT	CASSSSPLGVGTTGELFF
TRBV12-3/TRBV12-4	few	TRBJ2-7	TRBD2	TGTGCCAGCAGCCTTACCGGGAGGACGGGCGAGCAGTACTTC	CASSLTGRTGEQYF
TRBV4-3	.	TRBJ2-5	TRBD2	TGCGCCAGCAGCCAACGACTAGCGGGAGGGCCCGAAGAGACCCAGTACTTC	CASSQRLAGGPEETQYF
TRBV23-1	once	TRBJ1-4	.	TGCGCCAGCAAACAGTTGCGGGAAAAACTGTTTTTT	CASKQLREKLFF
TRBV7-6	many	TRBJ2-2	.	TGTGCCAGCAGCTTAGCGTCGGGGAGTCGAACCGGGGAGCTGTTTTTT	CASSLASGSRTGELFF
TRBV7-3	.	TRBJ1-3	.	TGTGCCCCTAAGAGCTGGTGGAGGGTCTCTGGAAACACCATATATTTT	CAPKSWWRVSGNTIYF
TRBV20-1	.	TRBJ2-3	.	TGCAGTGCTGGCCGGGGTGATACGCAGTATTTT	CSAGRGDTQYF
TRBV5-1	.	TRBJ1-2	.	TGCGCCAGCAGCGACGGGACACCCCGGCTAGTGGGAGGCTACACCTTC	CASSDGTPRLVGGYTF
TRBV7-2	many	TRBJ2-2	.	TGTGCCAGCAGCACCCGGGGGTTCGGTGGGGAGCTGTTTTTT	CASSTRGFGGELFF
TRBV6-2/TRBV6-3	.	TRBJ1-2	.	TGTGCCAGCAGTTACCCACCGACAAGAATCTATGGCTACACCTTC	CASSYPPTRIYGYTF
TRBV12-3/TRBV12-4	.	TRBJ2-3	.	TGTGCCACCCTAGGGGTCTTCACAGATACGCAGTATTTT	CATLGVFTDTQYF
TRBV6-5	few	TRBJ1-1	.	TGTGCCAGCAGTACACCTACGTCGACGAGCACCAACACTGAAGCTTTCTTT	CASSTPTSTSTNTEAFF
TRBV7-2	many	TRBJ1-1	.	TGTGCCAGCAGCTTATCCGTTATGAACACTGAAGCTTTCTTT	CASSLSVMNTEAFF
TRBV4-3	.	TRBJ2-6	.	TGCGCCAGCAGCCCAGGGCGGTGGGGAGAAGCTGGGGCCAACGTCCTGACTTTC	CASSPGRWGEAGANVLTF
TRBV7-9	few	TRBJ1-1	.	TGTGCCAGCAGCCTTCCGACTGAAGCTTTCTTT	CASSLPTEAFF
TRBV7-3	many	TRBJ2-3	.	TGTGCCAGCAGCCTCGACTTGGCTACAGATACGCAGTATTTT	CASSLDLATDTQYF
TRBV2	.	TRBJ2-1	TRBD2	TGTGCCAGCCGAGGGCGGGCGGGAGGGCGTAATGAGCAGTTCTTC	CASRGRAGGRNEQFF
TRBV4-1	.	TRBJ1-1	TRBD1	TGCGCCAGCAGCCCACAACAGGGGTCTAGCCAAGGAATGAACACTGAAGCTTTCTTT	CASSPQQGSSQGMNTEAFF
TRBV7-9	.	TRBJ2-2	.	TGTGCCAGCAGACCCTACAGGGACCCCGGGGAGCTGTTTTTT	CASRPYRDPGELFF
TRBV29-1	few	TRBJ2-5	TRBD1	TGCAGCGTTGAGACGGGGACAGGGGCTCAAGAGACCCAGTACTTC	CSVETGTGAQETQYF
TRBV28	.	TRBJ2-3	.	TGTGCCAGCAGTCCGCGGACAGTTCCTCTGCTATCGTATTTT	CASSPRTVPLLSYF
TRBV20-1	.	TRBJ2-7	TRBD2	TGCAGTGCTAGAGATCCTTTTCGAGGGAGGGCGGGCGAGCAGTACTTC	CSARDPFRGRAGEQYF
TRBV10-3	few	TRBJ2-5	.	TGTGCCATCAGCTCGGGCCAAGAGACCCAGTACTTC	CAISSGQETQYF
TRBV7-9	few	TRBJ1-2	.	TGTGCCAGCAGCCTACTACAGGGTCAAGGTAGCTACACCTTC	CASSLLQGQGSYTF
TRBV30	once	TRBJ1-6	TRBD1	TGTGCCTGGAAAACGACAGGGGGACTTTCACCCCTCCACTTT	CAWKTTGGLSPLHF
TRBV10-3	.	TRBJ2-5	TRBD2	TGTGCCACTTTAGCGGGGGTCCAAGAGACCCAGTACTTC	CATLAGVQETQYF
TRBV6-2/TRBV6-3	few	TRBJ2-4	.	TGTGCCAGCAGTTACGGGGGGCGGGACATTCAGTACTTC	CASSYGGRDIQYF
TRBV12-3/TRBV12-4	.	TRBJ1-2	TRBD1	TGTGCCAGCAGTATCCCAGGGGGGAGGTCGCACGCTGGCTACACCTTC	CASSIPGGRSHAGYTF
TRBV11-3	.	TRBJ2-2	.	TGTGCCAGCAGCGAGGGCTCTTGGCGGGACTCTGTCGGGGAGCTGTTTTTT	CASSEGSWRDSVGELFF
TRBV10-3	.	TRBJ2-5	TRBD1	TGTGCCATCAGTGGAACAGGGGGCATAAGAGAACCCCAGTACTTC	CAISGTGGIREPQYF
TRBV12-3/TRBV12-4	.	TRBJ2-2	.	TGTGCCAGCAGTCCAGGGGATGCCGGGGAGCTGTTTTTT	CASSPGDAGELFF
TRBV6-1	few	TRBJ2-7	TRBD2	TGTGCCAGCAGGAAACCGGGACTAACTTTCTACGAGCAGTACTTC	CASRKPGLTFYEQYF
TRBV4-1	few	TRBJ2-1	TRBD2	TGCGCCAGCAGCCGAGGGATTGGGGGACTAGCGGGCTTATACAATGAGCAGTTCTTC	CASSRGIGGLAGLYNEQFF